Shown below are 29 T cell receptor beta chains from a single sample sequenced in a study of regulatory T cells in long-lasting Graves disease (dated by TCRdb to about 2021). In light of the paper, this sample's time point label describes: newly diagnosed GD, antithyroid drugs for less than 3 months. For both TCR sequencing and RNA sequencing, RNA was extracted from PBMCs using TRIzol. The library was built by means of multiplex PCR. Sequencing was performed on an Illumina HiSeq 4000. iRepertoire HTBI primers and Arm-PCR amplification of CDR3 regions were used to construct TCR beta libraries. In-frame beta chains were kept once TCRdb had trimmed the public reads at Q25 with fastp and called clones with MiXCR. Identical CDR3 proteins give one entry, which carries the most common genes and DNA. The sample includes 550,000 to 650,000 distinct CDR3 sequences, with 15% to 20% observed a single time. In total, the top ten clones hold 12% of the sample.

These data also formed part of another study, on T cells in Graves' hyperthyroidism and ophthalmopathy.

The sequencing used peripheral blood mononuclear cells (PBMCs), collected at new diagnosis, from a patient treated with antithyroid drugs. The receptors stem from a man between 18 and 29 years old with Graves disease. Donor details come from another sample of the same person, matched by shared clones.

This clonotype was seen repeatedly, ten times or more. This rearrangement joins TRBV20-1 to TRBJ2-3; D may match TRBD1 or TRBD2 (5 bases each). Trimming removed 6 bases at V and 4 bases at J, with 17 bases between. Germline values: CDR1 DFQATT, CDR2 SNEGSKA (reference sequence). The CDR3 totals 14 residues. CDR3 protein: CSASRGLRSDTQYF. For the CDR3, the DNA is TGCAGTGCCTCCCGGGGCCTCAGGTCAGATACGCAGTATTTT.

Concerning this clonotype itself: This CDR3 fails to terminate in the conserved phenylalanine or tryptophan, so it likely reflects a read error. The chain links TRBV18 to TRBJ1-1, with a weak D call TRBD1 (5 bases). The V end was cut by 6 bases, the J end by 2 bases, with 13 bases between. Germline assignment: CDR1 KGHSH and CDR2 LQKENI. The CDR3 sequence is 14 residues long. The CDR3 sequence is CASSLDRLNTEAFL. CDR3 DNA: TGTGCCAGCTCTCTAGACAGACTAAACACTGAAGCTTTCCTT.

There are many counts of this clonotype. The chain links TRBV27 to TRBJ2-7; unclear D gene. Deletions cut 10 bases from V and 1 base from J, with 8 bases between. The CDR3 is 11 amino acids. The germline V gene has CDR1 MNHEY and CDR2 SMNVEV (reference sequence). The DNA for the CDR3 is TGTGCCATCCCCAAGTCCTACGAGCAGTACTTC. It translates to CAIPKSYEQYF.

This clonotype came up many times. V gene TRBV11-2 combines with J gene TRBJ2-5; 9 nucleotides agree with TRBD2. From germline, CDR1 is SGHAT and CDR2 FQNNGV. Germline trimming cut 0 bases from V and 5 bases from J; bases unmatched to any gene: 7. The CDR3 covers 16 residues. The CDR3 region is CASSLDLAGRVETQYF. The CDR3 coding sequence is TGTGCCAGCAGCTTAGACCTAGCGGGACGAGTTGAGACCCAGTACTTC.

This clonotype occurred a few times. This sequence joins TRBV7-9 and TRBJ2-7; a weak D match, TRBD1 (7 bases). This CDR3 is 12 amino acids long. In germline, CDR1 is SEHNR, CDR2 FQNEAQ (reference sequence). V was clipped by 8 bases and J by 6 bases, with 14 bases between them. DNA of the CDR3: TGTGCCAGCGGACCAGGGGGGCCCGAGCAGTACTTC. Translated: CASGPGGPEQYF.

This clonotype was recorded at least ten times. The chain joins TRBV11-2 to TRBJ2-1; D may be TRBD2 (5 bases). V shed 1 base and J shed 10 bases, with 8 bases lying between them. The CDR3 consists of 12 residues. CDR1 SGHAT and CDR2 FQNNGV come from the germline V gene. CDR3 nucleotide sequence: TGTGCCAGCAGCTTAGGAGGGATGGAGCAGTTCTTC. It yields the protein CASSLGGMEQFF.

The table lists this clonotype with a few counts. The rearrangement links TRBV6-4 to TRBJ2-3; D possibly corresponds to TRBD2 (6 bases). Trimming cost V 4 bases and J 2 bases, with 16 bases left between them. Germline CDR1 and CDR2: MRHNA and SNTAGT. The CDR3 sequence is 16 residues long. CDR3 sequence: CASSVFSGKPTDTQYF. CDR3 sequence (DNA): TGTGCCAGCAGTGTGTTTAGCGGAAAGCCCACAGATACGCAGTATTTT.

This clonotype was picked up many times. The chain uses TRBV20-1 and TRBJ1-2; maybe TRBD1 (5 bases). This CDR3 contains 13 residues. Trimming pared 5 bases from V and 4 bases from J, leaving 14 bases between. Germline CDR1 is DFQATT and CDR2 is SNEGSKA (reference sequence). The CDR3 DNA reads TGCAGTGCTTTGACCGCCGGGGGCTATGGCTACACCTTC. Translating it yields CSALTAGGYGYTF.

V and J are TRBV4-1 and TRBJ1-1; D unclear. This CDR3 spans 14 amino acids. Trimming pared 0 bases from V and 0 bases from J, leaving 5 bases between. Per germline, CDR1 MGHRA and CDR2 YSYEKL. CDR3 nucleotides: TGCGCCAGCAGCCAAGAGGCCATGAACACTGAAGCTTTCTTT. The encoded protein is CASSQEAMNTEAFF.

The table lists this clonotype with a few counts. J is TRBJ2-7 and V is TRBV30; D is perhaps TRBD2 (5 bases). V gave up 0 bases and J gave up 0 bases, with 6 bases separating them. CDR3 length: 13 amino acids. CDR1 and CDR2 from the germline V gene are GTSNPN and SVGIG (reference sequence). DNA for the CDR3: TGTGCCTGGAGTGTAAGCGGCTCCTACGAGCAGTACTTC. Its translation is CAWSVSGSYEQYF.

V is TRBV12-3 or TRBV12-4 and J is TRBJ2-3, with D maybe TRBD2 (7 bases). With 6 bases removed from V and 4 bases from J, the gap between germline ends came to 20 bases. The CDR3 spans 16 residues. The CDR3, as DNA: TGTGCCAGCAGCAAAGAGGGGGGAGGGCCGCCAGATACGCAGTATTTT. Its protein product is CASSKEGGGPPDTQYF.

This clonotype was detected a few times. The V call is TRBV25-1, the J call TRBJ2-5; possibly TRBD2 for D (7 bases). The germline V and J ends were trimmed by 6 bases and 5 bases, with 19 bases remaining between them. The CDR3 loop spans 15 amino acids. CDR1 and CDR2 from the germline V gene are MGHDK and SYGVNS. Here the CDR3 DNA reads TGTGCCAGCAGGCAACCGGGGGGCGCGGAGGAGACCCAGTACTTC. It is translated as CASRQPGGAEETQYF.

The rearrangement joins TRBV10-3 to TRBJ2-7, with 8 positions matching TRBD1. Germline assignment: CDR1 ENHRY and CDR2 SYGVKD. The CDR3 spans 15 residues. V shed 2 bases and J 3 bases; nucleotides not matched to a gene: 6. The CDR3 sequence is CAISETGGLLYEQYF. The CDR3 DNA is TGTGCCATCAGTGAGACAGGGGGGCTTCTCTACGAGCAGTACTTC.

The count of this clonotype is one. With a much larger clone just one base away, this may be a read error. The CDR3 spells CASSVGLAGVQETQYF. The CDR3 nucleotides read TGTGCCAGCAGCGTAGGACTAGCGGGAGTCCAAGAGACCCAGTACTTC. The V call is TRBV9, the J call TRBJ2-5, with TRBD2 matching 12 bases. Losses at the gene ends were 0 bases for V and 1 base for J; bases not matched to a gene: 1. The V gene's germline CDR1 is SGDLS and CDR2 YYNGEE. The CDR3 sequence is 16 residues long.

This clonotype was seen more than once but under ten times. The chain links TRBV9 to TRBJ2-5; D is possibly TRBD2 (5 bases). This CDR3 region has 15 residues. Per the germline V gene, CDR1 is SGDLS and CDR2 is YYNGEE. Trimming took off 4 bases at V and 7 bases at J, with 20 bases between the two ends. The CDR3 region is CASSLERLPRGTQYF. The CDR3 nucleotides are TGTGCCAGCAGCCTAGAAAGACTACCCCGTGGGACCCAGTACTTC.

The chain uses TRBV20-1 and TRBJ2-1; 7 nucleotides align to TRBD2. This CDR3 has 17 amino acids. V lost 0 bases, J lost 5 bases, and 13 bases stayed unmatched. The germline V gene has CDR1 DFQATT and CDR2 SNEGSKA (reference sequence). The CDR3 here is CSARDLWASGGDNEQFF. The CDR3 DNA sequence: TGCAGTGCTAGAGATTTGTGGGCTAGCGGAGGGGACAATGAGCAGTTCTTC.

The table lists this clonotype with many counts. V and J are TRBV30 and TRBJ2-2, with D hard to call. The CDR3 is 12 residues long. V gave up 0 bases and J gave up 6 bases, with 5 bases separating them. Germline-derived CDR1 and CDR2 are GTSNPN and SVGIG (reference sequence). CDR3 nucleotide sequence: TGTGCCTGGAGTGTCGACTCCGGGGAGCTGTTTTTT. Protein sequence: CAWSVDSGELFF. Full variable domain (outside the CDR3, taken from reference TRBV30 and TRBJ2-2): SQTIHQWPATLVQPVGSPLSLECTVEGTSNPNLYWYRQAAGRGLQLLFYSVGIGQISSEVPQNLSASRPQDRQFILSSKKLLLSDSGFYLCAWSVDSGELFFGEGSRLTVL.

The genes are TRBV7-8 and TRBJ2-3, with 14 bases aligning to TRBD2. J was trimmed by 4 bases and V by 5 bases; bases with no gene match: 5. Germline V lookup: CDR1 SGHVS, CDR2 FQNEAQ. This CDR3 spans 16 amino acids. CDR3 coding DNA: TGTGCCAGCAGCAAACGACTAGCGGGAGGGCCAGATACGCAGTATTTT. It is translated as CASSKRLAGGPDTQYF.

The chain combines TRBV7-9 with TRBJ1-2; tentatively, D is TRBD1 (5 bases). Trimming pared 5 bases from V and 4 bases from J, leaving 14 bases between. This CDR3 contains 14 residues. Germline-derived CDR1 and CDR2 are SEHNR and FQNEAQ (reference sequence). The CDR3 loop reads CASSARGDLYGYTF. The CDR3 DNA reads TGTGCCAGCAGCGCGCGCGGGGACCTCTATGGCTACACCTTC.

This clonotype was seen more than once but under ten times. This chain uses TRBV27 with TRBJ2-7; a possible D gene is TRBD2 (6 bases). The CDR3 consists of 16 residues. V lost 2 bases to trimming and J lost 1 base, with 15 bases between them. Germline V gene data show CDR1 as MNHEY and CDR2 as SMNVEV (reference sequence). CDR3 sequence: CASSLRRGPTSYEQYF. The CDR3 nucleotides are TGTGCCAGCAGTTTAAGGCGGGGTCCCACATCCTACGAGCAGTACTTC.

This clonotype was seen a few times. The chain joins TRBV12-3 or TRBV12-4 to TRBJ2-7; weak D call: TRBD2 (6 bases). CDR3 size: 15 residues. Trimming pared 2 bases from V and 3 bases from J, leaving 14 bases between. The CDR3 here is CASSLTGGAFYEQYF. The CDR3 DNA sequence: TGTGCCAGCAGTTTAACTGGCGGGGCGTTCTACGAGCAGTACTTC.

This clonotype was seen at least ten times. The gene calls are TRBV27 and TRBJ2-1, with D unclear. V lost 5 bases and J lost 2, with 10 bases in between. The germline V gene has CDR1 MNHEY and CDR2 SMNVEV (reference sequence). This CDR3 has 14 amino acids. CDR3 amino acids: CASSQRAPYNEQFF. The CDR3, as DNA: TGTGCCAGCAGTCAAAGGGCCCCCTACAATGAGCAGTTCTTC.

The CDR3, as DNA: TGTGCCAGCAGTTTTCAGGGCTCCTGGGGCTACACCTTC. The encoded protein is CASSFQGSWGYTF. The chain joins TRBV12-3 or TRBV12-4 to TRBJ1-2; D possibly corresponds to TRBD1 (5 bases). V was cut by 3 bases and J by 8 bases, with 13 bases left in between. The CDR3 is made up of 13 amino acids.

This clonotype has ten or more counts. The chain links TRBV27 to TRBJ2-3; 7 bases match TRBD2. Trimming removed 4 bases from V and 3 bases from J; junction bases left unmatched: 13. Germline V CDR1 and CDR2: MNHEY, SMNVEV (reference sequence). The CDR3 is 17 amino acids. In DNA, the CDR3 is TGTGCCAGCAGTTCCCCCCTATGGGGGGGAGGGACAGATACGCAGTATTTT. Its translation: CASSSPLWGGGTDTQYF.

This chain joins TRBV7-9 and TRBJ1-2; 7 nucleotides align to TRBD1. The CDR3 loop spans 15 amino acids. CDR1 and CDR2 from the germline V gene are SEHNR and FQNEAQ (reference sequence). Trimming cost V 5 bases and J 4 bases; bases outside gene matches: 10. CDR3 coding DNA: TGTGCCAGCAGCCCTAGGGGGCAAGGGAGCTATGGCTACACCTTC. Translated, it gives CASSPRGQGSYGYTF.

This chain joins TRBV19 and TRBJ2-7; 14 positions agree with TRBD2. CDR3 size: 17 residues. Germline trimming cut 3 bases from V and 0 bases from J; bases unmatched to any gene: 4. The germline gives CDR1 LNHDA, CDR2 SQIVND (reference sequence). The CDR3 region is CASSIGTSGSFSYEQYF. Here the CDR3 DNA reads TGTGCCAGTAGTATTGGGACTAGCGGGAGTTTCTCCTACGAGCAGTACTTC.

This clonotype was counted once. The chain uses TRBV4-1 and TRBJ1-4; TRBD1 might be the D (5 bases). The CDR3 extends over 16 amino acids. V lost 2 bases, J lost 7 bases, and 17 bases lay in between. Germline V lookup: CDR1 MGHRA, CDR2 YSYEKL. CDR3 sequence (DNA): TGCGCCAGCAGCCAATCGGTACCGGGACTTCTTGAAAAACTGTTTTTT. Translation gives CASSQSVPGLLEKLFF.

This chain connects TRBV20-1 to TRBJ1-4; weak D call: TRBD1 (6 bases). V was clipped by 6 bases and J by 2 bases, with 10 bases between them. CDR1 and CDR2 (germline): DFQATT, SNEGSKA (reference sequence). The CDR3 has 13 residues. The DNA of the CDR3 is TGCAGTGCAAACAGGGCTACTAATGAAAAACTGTTTTTT. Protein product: CSANRATNEKLFF.

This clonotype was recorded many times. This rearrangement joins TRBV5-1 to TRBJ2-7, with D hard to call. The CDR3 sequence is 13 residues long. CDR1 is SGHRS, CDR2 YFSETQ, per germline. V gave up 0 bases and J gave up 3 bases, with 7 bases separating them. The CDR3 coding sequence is TGCGCCAGCAGCTTGGGTTGGGACTACGAGCAGTACTTC. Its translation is CASSLGWDYEQYF. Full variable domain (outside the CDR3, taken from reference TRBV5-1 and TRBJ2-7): KAGVTQTPRYLIKTRGQQVTLSCSPISGHRSVSWYQQTPGQGLQFLFEYFSETQRNKGNFPGRFSGRQFSNSRSEMNVSTLELGDSALYLCASSLGWDYEQYFGPGTRLTVT.